The clone carrying this T cell receptor beta chain appeared a few times. Its cognate antigen is unknown. The data derive from a study of T-cell memory formation after mild COVID-19. TCRdb re-derived calls from the 5' RACE reads in MiXCR, one entry per CDR3 protein. The sample lists around 45,000 distinct CDR3 sequences, about a tenth occurring once. The CDR3 loop spans 12 amino acids. Germline CDR1 is MNHEY and CDR2 is SVGAGI. The V gene end was trimmed by 6 bases and the J gene end by 5 bases; junction bases not matched to a gene: 3. Study-wide points: Shrinking CD4+ clones resided mostly in CM and EM, and CD8+ ones in EMRA.

This sequence was found in an adult woman who had mild COVID-19 (a few samples of this study predate the infection). Cell type and time point are not known. Sequencing was performed on PBMCs or a T cell subset sorted from them (not recorded which). This chain connects TRBV6-5 to TRBJ2-5; 7 nucleotides match TRBD1. The CDR3 DNA is TGTGCCAGCAGGGACAGGCAGGAGACCCAGTACTTC. It is translated as CASRDRQETQYF.